This T cell receptor beta chain emerged from a study of shared clonotypes between healthy human individuals. Study findings and constraints: Donor scarcity curtailed the genetic and exposure-history diversity represented herein. Rarefaction analysis demonstrated incomplete sorted-subset sequencing notwithstanding large depth.

Data came from immunoSEQ multiplex PCR; TCRdb stores just in-frame clones and leaves some out. The sample includes 2,100,000 or so clones, around 95% of them seen just once. Germline V CDR1 and CDR2: SGHRS, YFSETQ. The CDR3 spans 15 residues. Trimming removed 4 bases at V and 9 bases at J, with 20 bases between. Comment on this clone: Its antigen is as yet unknown.

The rearrangement links TRBV5-1 to TRBJ2-1, with D perhaps assigned TRBD1 or TRBD2 (5 bases each). Sequenced input: naive CD4+ T cells sorted from blood. Subset in this sample: CD45RA+ positively selected. This receptor was obtained from a man aged 18 to 35 in good health. The CDR3 spells CASSPIGTTFGEQFF. CDR3 nucleotides: TGCGCCAGCAGCCCTATCGGGACCACCTTTGGTGAGCAGTTCTTC.